These 8 T cell receptor beta chains share one sample of origin, sequenced in a study of cytomegalovirus exposure and HLA in healthy donors. PCR primers comprised 60 Vbeta and 13 Jbeta primers. TCRdb's table, derived via immunoSEQ multiplex PCR, lists solely in-frame clones and lacks some. The sample includes 95,000 to 150,000 clones, about three quarters of them seen just once. Sequences were obtained from PBMCs. The receptors shown here come from a woman aged 25 to 45 in good health and CMV-seronegative.

Points on this clone: One end of the junction varies from germline; a read error may be responsible. J is TRBJ2-2 and V is TRBV7-7, with TRBD1 as a possible D gene (5 bases). CDR1 SSHAT and CDR2 FNYEAQ come from the germline V gene (reference sequence). CDR3 length equals 14 residues. CDR3 sequence: CASSARLGAGELFF. CDR3 coding DNA: TGTGCTAGCAGCGCCCGTTTAGGGGCCGGGGAGCTGTTTTTT. Complete variable domain (other parts from reference TRBV7-7 and TRBJ2-2): GAGVSQSPRYKVTKRGQDVTLRCDPISSHATLYWYQQALGQGPEFLTYFNYEAQPDKSGLPSDRFSAERPEGSISTLTIQRTEQRDSAMYRCASSARLGAGELFFGEGSRLTVL.

The chain's CDR3 is CASSLRHLGTEAFF. The CDR3 region has the DNA TGTGCCAGCAGCCTCAGGCACCTGGGCACTGAAGCTTTCTTT. The chain uses TRBV27 and TRBJ1-1, with D unclear. CDR1 is MNHEY and CDR2 is SMNVEV in the germline V gene (reference sequence). V shed 6 bases and J shed 4 bases, with 15 bases lying between them. The CDR3 is 14 residues long.

This chain uses TRBV5-1 with TRBJ2-1; D is unclear. Trimming left V 1 base short and J 4 bases short, with 9 bases between. This CDR3 contains 14 residues. CDR1 and CDR2 (germline): SGHRS, YFSETQ. The CDR3 DNA reads as TGCGCCAGCAGCTTGACCCTAGAGTACAATGAGCAGTTCTTC. Protein: CASSLTLEYNEQFF.

This clone has only a few counts. The chain couples TRBV11-1 to TRBJ1-1, with D uncertain. There are 13 residues in the CDR3. From germline, CDR1 is SGHAT and CDR2 FQDESV (reference sequence). V was shortened by 2 bases and J by 4 bases, with 8 bases between the two germline ends. Written as DNA, the CDR3 is TGTGCCAGCAGCTTAACCCCTACCACTGAAGCTTTCTTT. It translates to CASSLTPTTEAFF.

The count of this clone is one. V is TRBV7-4 and J is TRBJ2-1, with 8 bases aligning to TRBD1. CDR3 length equals 15 residues. The germline CDR1 and CDR2 sequences are SGHVT and SQSDAQ. J was trimmed by 2 bases and V by 5 bases; bases with no gene match: 5. The CDR3 spells CASSSFRGPYNEQFF. As DNA, the CDR3 is TGTGCCAGCAGCAGCTTCAGGGGGCCCTACAATGAGCAGTTCTTC.

This chain links TRBV7-3 with TRBJ1-1; the match to TRBD1 covers 9 bases. The CDR3 consists of 15 residues. Germline lookup yields CDR1 SGHTA and CDR2 FQGTGA. V was clipped by 2 bases and J by 6 bases; unmatched bases: 7. The CDR3 nucleotides read TGTGCCAGCAGCTTAGGGACAGGGAGGAGGGCTGAAGCTTTCTTT. Residues: CASSLGTGRRAEAFF.

The rearrangement links TRBV10-1 to TRBJ1-1; no clear D gene. V lost 10 bases to trimming and J lost 5 bases, with 23 bases between them. Germline CDR1 WNHNN, CDR2 SYGVQD (reference sequence). The CDR3 has 15 residues. The CDR3 DNA follows: TGCGCCATTTCAGGAGGACCGCGCAGAAGGACTGAAGCTTTCTTT. Translated, it gives CAISGGPRRRTEAFF.

This chain links TRBV18 with TRBJ1-1; D possibly corresponds to TRBD1 (5 bases). The germline CDR1 and CDR2 sequences are KGHSH and LQKENI. The CDR3 is 14 amino acids. Between the trimmed V and J ends, which lost 4 bases and 2 bases, there was a span of 11 bases. As DNA, the CDR3 is TGTGCCAGCTCACTAAGGGGTTTCAACACTGAAGCTTTCTTT. Protein product: CASSLRGFNTEAFF.